This T cell receptor beta chain is from a study of control samples from healthy donors and cancer patients. Using immunoSEQ multiplex PCR, the repertoire was profiled, and TCRdb retains in-frame clones only, with some absent. The data hold 70,000 to 95,000 clones, with more than 70% observed a single time. The CDR3 consists of 13 residues. Trimming pared 5 bases from V and 4 bases from J, leaving 11 bases between. The V gene's germline CDR1 is SGHNT and CDR2 YENEEA. Sequencing was done on a sample of blood. This TCR derives from a man between 50 and 59 years old in good health. The gene calls are TRBV11-3 and TRBJ2-5, with no clear D. The DNA of the CDR3 is TGTGCCAGCAGCGCGGACGGCCCAGAGACCCAGTACTTC. Amino acid sequence: CASSADGPETQYF.